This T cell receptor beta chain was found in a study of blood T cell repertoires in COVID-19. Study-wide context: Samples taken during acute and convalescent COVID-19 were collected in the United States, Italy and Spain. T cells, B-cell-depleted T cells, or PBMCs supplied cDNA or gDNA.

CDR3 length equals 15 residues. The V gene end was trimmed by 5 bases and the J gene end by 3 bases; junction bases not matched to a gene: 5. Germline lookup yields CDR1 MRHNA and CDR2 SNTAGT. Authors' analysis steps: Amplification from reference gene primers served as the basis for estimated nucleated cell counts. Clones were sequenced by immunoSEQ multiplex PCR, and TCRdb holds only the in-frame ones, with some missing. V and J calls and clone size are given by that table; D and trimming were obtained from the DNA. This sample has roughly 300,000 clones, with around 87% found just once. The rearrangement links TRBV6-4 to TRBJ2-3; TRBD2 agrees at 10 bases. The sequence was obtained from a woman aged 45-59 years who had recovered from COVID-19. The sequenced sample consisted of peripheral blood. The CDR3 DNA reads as TGTGCCAGCAGTAACAGCGGGGGGGCGACAGATACGCAGTATTTT. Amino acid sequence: CASSNSGGATDTQYF.